Included here is one T cell receptor (beta chain) sequence, with context. The antigen is undetermined. The sample belongs to a study of metastatic and nonmetastatic thyroid tumors. Turning to the study itself: Repertoires from blood and tumor or nodule tissue of malignant and benign thyroid patients were compared.

Study conclusions and caveats: For both blood and tumor, malignant thyroid tumors reportedly showed significantly higher TCR beta diversity than benign nodules did.

Per the authors' pipeline: Clinicopathological groups of papillary thyroid cancer showed CDR3 differences that were used to build a distant-metastasis classifier. TCRdb reprocessed the PCR reads using MiXCR. These V and J calls originate from TCRdb's pipeline instead of the authors' own analysis. The sample lists roughly 4,000 clones; 35% to 45% were seen once. Among the patients, none had received any treatment before thyroid surgery. The CDR3 has 15 residues. Trimming took 0 bases from V and 1 from J, leaving 13 bases between them. Germline values: CDR1 DFQATT, CDR2 SNEGSKA (reference sequence). This clonotype originated in a female donor with papillary thyroid cancer or a benign thyroid nodule (not recorded which). Some clones in this sample may be carry-over from other donors' samples. The rearrangement uses TRBV20-1 and TRBJ2-7, with TRBD1 as a possible D gene (6 bases). Input material: tumor tissue. The CDR3 spells CSARDHTGSSYEQYF. The CDR3 bases are TGCAGTGCTAGAGATCACACAGGGTCGTCCTACGAGCAGTACTTC.